This TCR beta chain was retrieved from a study of blood T cell repertoires in COVID-19. Study-level information: T cells, B-cell-depleted T cells, or PBMCs provided the cDNA or gDNA that served as material.

This table comes from immunoSEQ multiplex PCR, and its TCRdb copy is limited to in-frame clones, with some not included. The sample has tens of thousands of clones, 86% seen once. CDR3 size: 16 residues. Per the germline V gene, CDR1 is KGHDR and CDR2 is SFDVKD. V trimming: 5 bases; J trimming: 8 bases; junction bases outside the gene matches: 13. This receptor was identified in a human donor with active COVID-19. The donor label of this sample is uncertain. The specimen was peripheral blood. The rearrangement uses TRBV24-1 and TRBJ2-1; 8 bases map to TRBD1. This CDR3 is CATSGAGQVWWDEQFF. In DNA, the CDR3 is TGTGCCACCAGTGGGGCGGGACAGGTCTGGTGGGATGAGCAGTTCTTC.